Listed here is a single T cell receptor (beta chain). Its antigen has not been determined. Base qualities were left out, and no much larger clone turns up one base away. This sample stems from a study of blood T cell repertoires in COVID-19 (TCRdb year 2020). For context, the study as a whole: Samples from collaborators originated in the United States, Italy and Spain and spanned both the acute and convalescent phases of COVID-19. The prospective study material was composed of cDNA or gDNA derived from T cells, B-cell-depleted T cells, or PBMCs. Subjects who had been exposed to COVID-19, were actively infected with it, or had recovered from it provided the deeply sampled blood TCRbeta repertoires that made up the dataset. A freely available public database, intended as a resource for researchers studying the immune response to SARS-CoV-2, is where the repertoires were released. The samples were drawn from two sources: the first 160 participants of the ongoing ImmuneRACE study, and approximately 1,300 subjects contributed by 6 global collaborators. The sample metadata nearly always contained a de-identified subject ID, COVID-19 status, age in years and sex. HLA class I and class II types, where available, came from metadata supplied by the sample provider rather than from assay-based typing.

TCRbeta CDR3 regions were amplified from genomic DNA using the immunoSEQ Assay, a bias-controlled multiplex PCR. As for the authors' bioinformatics: The number of nucleated cells in each sample was estimated by amplification of reference gene primers within the assay. To quantify the absolute abundance of each unique TCRbeta CDR3 rearrangement, sequence reads were collapsed and filtered. Productive Simpson clonality was computed per sample as the square root of Simpson's diversity index over productive rearrangements. TCRdb stores this immuneACCESS table with in-frame sequences only. Part of the clones is absent; in the studies checked, under half of the shortfall reflects unresolved V genes, and no reason is known for the rest. V, J and clone size derive from that table, while D and trimming were established from the DNA sequence. The sample data list 140,000 to 150,000 clones, and over 70% of these were observed just once. Together, the top ten hold 1.9% of the sample.

V is pared back by 4 bases and J by 8 bases, with 12 bases lying between the germline termini. The germline V gene gives CDR1 as MNHEY and CDR2 as SVGAGI. Spanning cysteine to phenylalanine, the CDR3 consists of 13 amino acids. Only CDR3 DNA remains: 39 bases, in frame from the first base. Collaborating institutions collected whole blood in K2EDTA tubes following their own protocols. For TCRbeta analysis, collaborators shipped samples as frozen whole blood, isolated PBMCs, or DNA extracted from either of those sample types. Study-wide conclusions, independent of this receptor: The quantity of clinical and demographic metadata differed by source and by participant and was supplied without curation.

The receptor was isolated from a woman aged 55-69 years with acute or convalescent COVID-19. The sequenced material came from peripheral blood. The chain employs TRBV6-5 and TRBJ2-1, and perhaps TRBD2 as D gene, on 5 matching bases. CDR3 region: CASSWTTNHEQFF. The DNA sequence follows: TGTGCCAGCAGTTGGACGACTAATCATGAGCAGTTCTTC.